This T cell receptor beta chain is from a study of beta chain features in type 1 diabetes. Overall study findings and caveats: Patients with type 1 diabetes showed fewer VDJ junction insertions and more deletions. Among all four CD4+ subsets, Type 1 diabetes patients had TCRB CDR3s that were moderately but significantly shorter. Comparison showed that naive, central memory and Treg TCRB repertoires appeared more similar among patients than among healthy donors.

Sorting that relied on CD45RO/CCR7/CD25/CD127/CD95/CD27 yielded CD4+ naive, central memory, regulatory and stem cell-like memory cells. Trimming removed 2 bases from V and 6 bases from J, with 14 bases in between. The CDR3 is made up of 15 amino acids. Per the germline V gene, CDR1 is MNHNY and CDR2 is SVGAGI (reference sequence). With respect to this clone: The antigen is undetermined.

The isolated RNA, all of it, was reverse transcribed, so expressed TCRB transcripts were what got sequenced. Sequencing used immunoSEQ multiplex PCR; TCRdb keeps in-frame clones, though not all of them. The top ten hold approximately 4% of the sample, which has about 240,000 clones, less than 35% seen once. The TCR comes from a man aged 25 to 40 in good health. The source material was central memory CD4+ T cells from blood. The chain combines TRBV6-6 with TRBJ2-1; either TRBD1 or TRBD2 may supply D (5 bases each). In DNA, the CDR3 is TGTGCCAGCAGTTACACGCTAGGGACGGCCAATGAGCAGTTCTTC. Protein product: CASSYTLGTANEQFF.